One sample yielded the 22 T cell receptor beta chains listed below, sequenced in a study of blood T cell repertoires in COVID-19. Assay used: immunoSEQ multiplex PCR; TCRdb lists only in-frame clones, some missing. There are around 140,000 clones in the sample; roughly 79% occur only once, and around 8% lies in the top ten. Source material: peripheral blood. The source of these receptors is a woman aged 60 to 75 with active or convalescent COVID-19.

About this clone: At the DNA level, this CDR3 is encoded by other sequences in the same sample as well. The chain couples TRBV2 to TRBJ2-4, with 7 bases matching TRBD2. This CDR3 comprises 17 residues. Germline trimming cut 8 bases from V and 0 bases from J; bases unmatched to any gene: 13. Germline loops: CDR1 SNHLY, CDR2 FYNNEI. The CDR3 DNA is TGTGCCAGCTTCCGCCAGCGGGGAGAGCTAGCCAAAAACATTCAGTACTTC. Its translation is CASFRQRGELAKNIQYF.

The chain uses TRBV28 and TRBJ1-6, with TRBD1 matching over 9 bases. This CDR3 is built from 16 residues. V shed 4 bases and J 0 bases; nucleotides not matched to a gene: 1. Germline V lookup: CDR1 MDHEN, CDR2 SYDVKM. The CDR3 is CASSWGQGSYNSPLHF. DNA for the CDR3: TGTGCCAGCAGTTGGGGACAGGGCTCCTATAATTCACCCCTCCACTTT.

The rearrangement uses TRBV29-1 and TRBJ2-7; 9 bases align to TRBD1. From germline, CDR1 is SQVTM and CDR2 ANQGSEA. The V gene end was trimmed by 5 bases and the J gene end by 3 bases; junction bases not matched to a gene: 8. This CDR3 contains 14 residues. The CDR3, as DNA: TGCAGCGTTCAGGGACAGGGTGGTTTCTACGAGCAGTACTTC. Translated: CSVQGQGGFYEQYF.

This clone was detected many times. The chain employs TRBV19 and TRBJ2-6, with a possible D match to TRBD1 (6 bases). The germline CDR1 and CDR2 sequences are LNHDA and SQIVND (reference sequence). Trimming shortened V by 6 bases and J by 3 bases, and 12 bases separated the two germline ends. The CDR3 runs 15 residues. In DNA form, the CDR3 reads TGTGCCAGTAGGCGACAGGTGTATGGGGCCAACGTCCTGACTTTC. It specifies CASRRQVYGANVLTF.

V and J are TRBV28 and TRBJ1-2; TRBD1 aligns across 7 bases. CDR3 length: 16 residues. Germline lookup yields CDR1 MDHEN and CDR2 SYDVKM. Germline trimming cut 6 bases from V and 7 bases from J; bases unmatched to any gene: 17. The CDR3 DNA is TGTGCCAGCAGAAGGTCCAGGGGGGTTAAAGCGGGTGGCTACACCTTC. The encoded protein is CASRRSRGVKAGGYTF.

The chain links TRBV6-5 to TRBJ1-2; D uncertain. V lost 4 bases and J 0 bases, leaving 9 bases between the germline ends. Germline CDR1 is MNHEY and CDR2 is SVGAGI. The CDR3 has 14 residues. CDR3 in DNA: TGTGCCAGCAGTTCCGGGTTAGCTAACTATGGCTACACCTTC. Encoded protein: CASSSGLANYGYTF.

In this sample, this clone turned up a few times. V gene TRBV28 combines with J gene TRBJ1-2; TRBD1 matches 10 bases. V gave up 5 bases and J gave up 8 bases; unmatched junction bases: 8. The CDR3 is 14 amino acids. The germline CDR1 and CDR2 sequences are MDHEN and SYDVKM. CDR3 residues: CASSPSRDRGGYTF. CDR3 nucleotide sequence: TGTGCCAGCAGTCCGTCCCGGGACAGGGGCGGCTACACCTTC.

This clone was detected only once. The rearrangement links TRBV4-2 to TRBJ2-1; TRBD2 matches 10 bases. This CDR3 is built from 16 residues. V dropped 4 bases and J dropped 7; count of bases not matched to a gene: 10. Germline values: CDR1 LGHNA, CDR2 YNFKEQ. CDR3 bases: TGTGCCAGCAGCCCCCGGACTAGCGGTCAAAAGAATGAGCAGTTCTTC. It codes for CASSPRTSGQKNEQFF.

This chain connects TRBV24-1 to TRBJ1-1; 8 bases are shared with TRBD1. The CDR3 spans 14 residues. Trimming cost V 5 bases and J 3 bases; bases outside gene matches: 4. The V gene's germline CDR1 is KGHDR and CDR2 SFDVKD. CDR3 in amino acids: CATSARGPHTEAFF. CDR3 in DNA: TGTGCCACCAGTGCCAGGGGGCCGCACACTGAAGCTTTCTTT.

This chain connects TRBV5-1 to TRBJ1-1; D possibly corresponds to TRBD1 (5 bases). CDR1 SGHRS and CDR2 YFSETQ come from the germline V gene. CDR3 length equals 14 residues. V lost 4 bases and J 4 bases, leaving 14 bases between the germline ends. DNA of the CDR3: TGCGCCAGCAGCCCGGAGTGGGGCAGCACTGAAGCTTTCTTT. Protein product: CASSPEWGSTEAFF.

This chain uses TRBV27 with TRBJ1-6; a possible D gene is TRBD1 (5 bases). The CDR3 consists of 13 residues. CDR1 is MNHEY, CDR2 SMNVEV, per germline (reference sequence). V gave up 7 bases and J gave up 8 bases, with 12 bases separating them. CDR3 nucleotide sequence: TGTGCCAGCAAATATTCGGGGGATTCACCCCTCCACTTT. Translated: CASKYSGDSPLHF.

Written as DNA, the CDR3 is TGTGCCAGCAGCTTAGGCCCGCGGGAGTTCAATGAGCAGTTCTTC. Translated: CASSLGPREFNEQFF. The chain uses TRBV7-3 and TRBJ2-1, with TRBD2 matching 7 bases. V gave up 2 bases and J gave up 6 bases; unmatched junction bases: 7. The CDR3 is made up of 15 amino acids. CDR1 SGHTA and CDR2 FQGTGA come from the germline V gene.

The table lists this clone with a count of one. The chain carries TRBV3-1 (or the pseudogene TRBV3-2) and TRBJ2-5; TRBD2 aligns across 10 bases. Germline values: CDR1 LGHDT, CDR2 YNNKEL (reference sequence). The CDR3 has 16 amino acids. J was trimmed by 1 base and V by 4 bases; bases with no gene match: 6. This CDR3 reads CASSRRSGGAQETQYF. The CDR3 nucleotides read TGTGCCAGCAGCCGTCGAAGCGGGGGGGCCCAAGAGACCCAGTACTTC.

The genes are TRBV7-9 and TRBJ2-2, with TRBD1 identical over 9 bases. The CDR3 length is 17 residues. The germline CDR1 and CDR2 sequences are SEHNR and FQNEAQ (reference sequence). V gave up 4 bases and J gave up 2 bases; unmatched junction bases: 8. In nucleotides, the CDR3 is TGTGCCAGCAGCTATAATCCGGGACAGGGAAACACCGGGGAGCTGTTTTTT. Its translation is CASSYNPGQGNTGELFF. The variable domain in full, with the rest retrieved from reference TRBV7-9 and TRBJ2-2, is DTGVSQNPRHKITKRGQNVTFRCDPISEHNRLYWYRQTLGQGPEFLTYFQNEAQLEKSRLLSDRFSAERPKGSFSTLEIQRTEQGDSAMYLCASSYNPGQGNTGELFFGEGSRLTVL.

V gene TRBV28 combines with J gene TRBJ1-5; 8 bases agree with TRBD1. The CDR3 has 15 residues. Germline V lookup: CDR1 MDHEN, CDR2 SYDVKM. The J segment lost 2 bases and the V segment lost 5 bases, leaving 5 bases of the junction unmatched. The CDR3 DNA follows: TGTGCCAGCAGTGGACAGGGCGGCGGCAATCAGCCCCAGCATTTT. Its protein is CASSGQGGGNQPQHF.

This chain connects TRBV18 to TRBJ1-1, with D possibly being TRBD1 (6 bases). Germline-derived CDR1 and CDR2 are KGHSH and LQKENI. CDR3 size: 18 residues. V was shortened by 3 bases and J by 3 bases, with 23 bases between the two germline ends. The CDR3 is CASSPLGGGPLGDTEAFF. CDR3 nucleotide sequence: TGTGCCAGCTCACCCCTGGGGGGGGGCCCTTTAGGGGACACTGAAGCTTTCTTT.

This clone was found a few times. The V call is TRBV2, the J call TRBJ1-2; D is undetermined. Trimming left V 2 bases short and J 4 bases short, with 8 bases between. The CDR3 contains 13 residues. Germline V CDR1 and CDR2: SNHLY, FYNNEI. This chain's CDR3 is CASSEFYGYGYTF. In nucleotides, the CDR3 is TGTGCCAGCAGTGAATTCTACGGCTATGGCTACACCTTC.

This chain connects TRBV4-3 to TRBJ2-1, with 11 bases identical to TRBD2. CDR3 length: 19 residues. Germline CDR1 LGHNA, CDR2 YSLEER. J lost 10 bases, V lost 4 bases, and 21 bases had no gene match. The DNA for the CDR3 is TGCGCCAGCAGCCTCCTAGACACGCGGGGGACTAGCGGCTTTGTGGAGCAGTTCTTC. As protein: CASSLLDTRGTSGFVEQFF.

The V and J genes are TRBV19 and TRBJ1-1; TRBD1 aligns across 7 bases. The CDR3 runs to 13 residues. The germline V gene has CDR1 LNHDA and CDR2 SQIVND (reference sequence). The ends lost 6 bases at V and 6 bases at J; junction bases unmatched: 7. The CDR3 region has the DNA TGTGCCAGTAGGCCGGACAGGTACTCTGAAGCTTTCTTT. Its translation: CASRPDRYSEAFF.

The chain combines TRBV5-4 with TRBJ2-7; TRBD1 matches at 7 bases. Germline loops: CDR1 SGHNT, CDR2 YYREEE (reference sequence). J gave up 4 bases and V 4 bases, and 5 bases lay outside the gene matches. The CDR3 extends over 13 amino acids. Here the CDR3 reads CASSIDRAYEQYV. The CDR3 DNA reads as TGTGCCAGCAGCATCGACAGGGCGTACGAGCAGTACGTC.

The CDR3 sequence is CASSSGQGSNQPQHF. CDR3 DNA: TGTGCCAGCAGCTCGGGACAGGGAAGCAATCAGCCCCAGCATTTT. This chain uses TRBV7-8 with TRBJ1-5; 9 bases are a match to TRBD1. With 4 bases clipped from V and 1 base from J, the junction kept 2 bases outside the gene matches. This CDR3 is built from 15 residues. Germline CDR1 and CDR2: SGHVS and FQNEAQ.

CDR3: CASSLTTGRSMNTEAFF. The DNA for the CDR3 is TGTGCCAGCAGCCTAACAACAGGGAGAAGCATGAACACTGAAGCTTTCTTT. J is TRBJ1-1 and V is TRBV5-6; D possibly corresponds to TRBD1 (6 bases). Per the germline V gene, CDR1 is SGHDT and CDR2 is YYEEEE. Trimming pared 4 bases from V and 0 bases from J, leaving 19 bases between. CDR3 size: 17 residues.